Listed below are T cell receptor beta chains from one sample, sequenced in a study of blood T cell repertoires in COVID-19. TCRdb's copy holds only in-frame clones and misses some; the assay was immunoSEQ multiplex PCR. The sample consists of over 45,000 clones, 91% of them appearing once. The sample was peripheral blood. These receptors all stem from a human donor in a cohort sampled during active COVID-19. The CDR3 runs from the conserved cysteine through the conserved F or W. D genes are given only for firm matches. The size entry is marked missing in some rows and otherwise reads once, few, many or a size class.

size,D,V,J,CDR3,DNA
.,TRBD2,TRBV18,TRBJ2-7,CASSLAGGRYEQYF,TGTGCCAGCTCACTAGCGGGGGGACGCTACGAGCAGTACTTC
.,TRBD2,TRBV18,TRBJ2-7,CASSPTSGDYEQYF,TGTGCCAGCTCACCAACTAGCGGGGACTACGAGCAGTACTTC
.,.,TRBV18,TRBJ2-6,CASSPDRSGANVLTF,TGTGCCAGCTCCCCCGACAGATCTGGGGCCAACGTCCTGACTTTC
.,.,TRBV6-6,TRBJ2-5,CASTPYSRQGETQYF,TGTGCCAGCACTCCATATTCTCGGCAGGGAGAGACCCAGTACTTC
.,.,TRBV27,TRBJ1-2,CASSSGGSNYGYTF,TGTGCCAGCAGTTCTGGGGGGTCTAACTATGGCTACACCTTC
.,.,TRBV18,TRBJ1-5,CASSPRQGNQPQHF,TGTGCCAGCTCTCCCCGACAAGGTAATCAGCCCCAGCATTTT
.,TRBD1,TRBV5-5,TRBJ1-1,CASSFSATTGGVMRAFF,TGTGCCAGCAGCTTCTCCGCCACGACAGGGGGCGTGATGAGGGCTTTCTTT
.,.,TRBV7-9,TRBJ2-3,CASRPVAGVVGDTQYF,TGTGCCAGCAGACCTGTAGCAGGGGTTGTAGGAGATACGCAGTATTTT
.,TRBD1,TRBV2,TRBJ1-1,CASSLQGANTEAFF,TGTGCCAGCAGCCTACAGGGGGCTAACACTGAAGCTTTCTTT
.,TRBD1,TRBV24-1,TRBJ2-7,CATSDSTGGLYEQYF,TGTGCCACCAGTGATTCGACAGGGGGCCTTTACGAGCAGTACTTC
once,.,TRBV6-6,TRBJ1-5,CASTSDSHQPQHF,TGTGCCAGCACTTCGGACAGCCATCAGCCCCAGCATTTT
.,TRBD2,TRBV9,TRBJ2-7,CASSQGLAGVNEQYF,TGTGCCAGCAGCCAGGGACTAGCGGGAGTCAACGAGCAGTACTTC
.,TRBD2,TRBV6-6,TRBJ2-3,CASRTSGNTDTQYF,TGTGCCAGCAGGACTAGCGGAAACACAGATACGCAGTATTTT
once,TRBD2,TRBV7-3,TRBJ2-3,CASSPRLAGTSTDTQYF,TGTGCCAGCAGCCCCCGGCTAGCGGGGACTAGCACAGATACGCAGTATTTT
.,.,TRBV11-2,TRBJ1-1,CASSLLGGNTEAFF,TGTGCCAGCAGCCTCTTGGGGGGGAACACTGAAGCTTTCTTT
.,TRBD1,TRBV27,TRBJ1-6,CGTGAGGSYNSPLHF,TGTGGCACGGGGGCAGGGGGCTCCTATAATTCACCCCTCCACTTT
.,.,TRBV7-9,TRBJ1-5,CASSFGDRGNQPQHF,TGTGCCAGCAGCTTCGGTGATCGAGGCAATCAGCCCCAGCATTTT
once,.,TRBV7-3,TRBJ2-5,CASSRGLGRGETQYF,TGTGCCAGCAGCCGCGGACTAGGAAGGGGGGAGACCCAGTACTTC
.,TRBD1,TRBV27,TRBJ1-2,CASSLTGLLGYGYTF,TGTGCCAGCAGTTTGACAGGGCTCCTTGGGTATGGCTACACCTTC
few,.,TRBV7-9,TRBJ2-7,CASSFLGADYEQYF,TGTGCCAGCAGCTTCTTGGGGGCCGACTACGAGCAGTACTTC
once,.,TRBV4-3,TRBJ2-2,CASSHTPSTGELFF,TGCGCCAGCAGCCATACCCCTAGCACCGGGGAGCTGTTTTTT
.,TRBD2,TRBV3-1/TRBV3-2,TRBJ2-7,CASSQRLAGPYEQYF,TGTGCCAGCAGCCAGCGACTAGCGGGCCCCTACGAGCAGTACTTC
.,TRBD2,TRBV5-1,TRBJ2-1,CASSPTGLAGVNEQFF,TGCGCCAGCAGCCCAACGGGACTAGCGGGTGTCAATGAGCAGTTCTTC
.,TRBD1,TRBV18,TRBJ2-7,CASSPKSGTGTEQYF,TGTGCCAGCTCACCTAAATCCGGGACAGGTACCGAGCAGTACTTC
.,.,TRBV2,TRBJ2-3,CASSGMGGGLMDTQYF,TGTGCCAGCAGTGGAATGGGGGGGGGCCTCATGGATACGCAGTATTTT
.,.,TRBV3-1/TRBV3-2,TRBJ1-1,CASSQRGGPEAFF,TGTGCCAGCAGCCAACGTGGTGGCCCTGAAGCTTTCTTT
.,.,TRBV6-5,TRBJ2-3,CASSWDSPPGTQYF,TGTGCCAGCAGTTGGGACTCGCCCCCTGGGACGCAGTATTTT
.,TRBD2,TRBV7-3,TRBJ2-7,CASSPGGGRQYF,TGTGCCAGCAGCCCCGGGGGAGGGCGGCAGTACTTC
.,TRBD1,TRBV28,TRBJ2-1,CASSLRGTGFYNEQFF,TGTGCCAGCAGTTTAAGGGGGACAGGGTTTTACAATGAGCAGTTCTTC
.,TRBD2,TRBV4-2,TRBJ2-2,CASSQATGLAGGELFF,TGTGCCAGCAGCCAAGCTACGGGACTAGCAGGCGGGGAGCTGTTTTTT
.,TRBD1,TRBV6-6,TRBJ1-4,CASRTGTGGMGEKLFF,TGTGCCAGCAGAACGGGGACAGGGGGCATGGGTGAAAAACTGTTTTTT
.,.,TRBV10-3,TRBJ2-7,CAISPGGLYEQYF,TGTGCCATCAGCCCAGGGGGGCTCTACGAGCAGTACTTC
few,.,TRBV6-5,TRBJ2-5,CASKRGGETQYF,TGTGCCAGCAAAAGGGGCGGTGAGACCCAGTACTTC
once,.,TRBV19,TRBJ1-1,CASSRWSQGGVTEAFF,TGTGCCAGTAGTCGTTGGTCCCAGGGAGGAGTCACTGAAGCTTTCTTT
.,TRBD1,TRBV6-4,TRBJ2-2,CASSETGGTGELFF,TGTGCCAGCAGTGAAACAGGGGGTACCGGGGAGCTGTTTTTT
.,TRBD2,TRBV28,TRBJ2-3,CASTSLRGTSRVGDTQYF,TGTGCCAGCACCTCGCTCCGAGGGACTAGCAGAGTCGGCGATACGCAGTATTTT
.,TRBD2,TRBV19,TRBJ2-1,CASSPQTSGGPPEQFF,TGTGCCAGTAGTCCCCAGACTAGCGGGGGCCCACCGGAGCAGTTCTTC
.,.,TRBV5-6,TRBJ1-1,CASSLVRIFPEAFF,TGTGCCAGCAGCTTGGTCAGGATCTTTCCTGAAGCTTTCTTT
once,TRBD1,TRBV7-6,TRBJ2-2,CASSAGWGQYTGELFF,TGTGCCAGCAGCGCCGGGTGGGGACAGTACACCGGGGAGCTGTTTTTT
few,TRBD1,TRBV19,TRBJ2-7,CASSIRWTGATYEQYF,TGTGCCAGTAGTATTAGGTGGACAGGGGCAACCTACGAGCAGTACTTC
.,TRBD1,TRBV5-4,TRBJ2-3,CASSRQGRITDTQYF,TGTGCCAGCAGCAGACAGGGGCGGATCACAGATACGCAGTATTTT
.,.,TRBV27,TRBJ1-5,CASSAGLEGSNQPQHF,TGTGCCAGCAGCGCAGGGTTGGAGGGTAGCAATCAGCCCCAGCATTTT
.,TRBD2,TRBV10-1,TRBJ2-2,CAILTKGSSGGSKNTGELFF,TGCGCCATCTTAACGAAGGGGTCTAGCGGGGGGTCTAAAAACACCGGGGAGCTGTTTTTT
.,TRBD1,TRBV25-1,TRBJ2-5,CASSGSGTGVDETQYF,TGTGCCAGCAGTGGGTCCGGGACAGGGGTGGATGAGACCCAGTACTTC
.,.,TRBV18,TRBJ2-3,CASSPPRYTDTQYF,TGTGCCAGCTCACCCCCCAGATACACAGATACGCAGTATTTT